This T cell receptor beta chain was sequenced during a study of response to subunit inactivated influenza vaccine. The junction had 14 bases not matched to a gene; V was cut back by 0 bases and J by 8 bases. Germline-derived CDR1 and CDR2 are MNHEY and SVGAGI. This CDR3 has 19 residues. Concerning this clonotype itself: Its antigen is currently unknown.

TCRdb passed the RT-PCR reads through MiXCR, listing each CDR3 protein once. The sample records hundreds of thousands of distinct CDR3 sequences, over 11% being singletons. Broader study findings: Few new T cells, the authors suggested, are recruited by each seasonal influenza vaccination.

The receptor was derived from a man aged 45-65 years who received an inactivated influenza vaccine. The chain recombines TRBV6-5 with TRBJ2-4; TRBD1 aligns across 12 bases. The sequenced sample was PBMCs from blood, obtained 14 to 15 days before vaccination. The CDR3 DNA follows: TGTGCCAGCAGTTACTCTGGGGGGACAGGGGGCCCCGGTTGGGACATTCAGTACTTC. It translates to CASSYSGGTGGPGWDIQYF.